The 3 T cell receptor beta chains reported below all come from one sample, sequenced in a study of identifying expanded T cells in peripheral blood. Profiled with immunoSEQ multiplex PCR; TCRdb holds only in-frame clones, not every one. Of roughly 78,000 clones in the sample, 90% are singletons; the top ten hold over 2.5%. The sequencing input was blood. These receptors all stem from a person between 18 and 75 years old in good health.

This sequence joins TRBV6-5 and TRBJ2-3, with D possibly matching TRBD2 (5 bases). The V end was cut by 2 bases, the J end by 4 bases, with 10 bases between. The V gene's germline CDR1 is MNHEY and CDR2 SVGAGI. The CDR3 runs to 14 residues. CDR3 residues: CASSYRERSDTQYF. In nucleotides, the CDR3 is TGTGCCAGCAGTTACAGGGAGCGGTCAGATACGCAGTATTTT.

CDR3 nucleotide sequence: TGTGCCAGCAGTTCGCGGAACTCTCCTTACTATGGCTACACCTTC. Its translation: CASSSRNSPYYGYTF. V usage is TRBV27 and J usage is TRBJ1-2; D is uncertain. This CDR3 has 15 residues. Trimming took 4 bases from V and 3 from J, leaving 15 bases between them. The V gene's germline CDR1 is MNHEY and CDR2 SMNVEV (reference sequence).

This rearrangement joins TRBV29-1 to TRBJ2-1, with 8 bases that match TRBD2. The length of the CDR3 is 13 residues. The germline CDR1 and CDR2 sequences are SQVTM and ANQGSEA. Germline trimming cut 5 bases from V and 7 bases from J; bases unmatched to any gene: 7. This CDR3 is CSVLAGPLNEQFF. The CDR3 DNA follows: TGCAGCGTTTTAGCGGGGCCTCTTAATGAGCAGTTCTTC.